Below are 18 T cell receptor beta chains sequenced from a single sample in a study of blood T cell repertoires in COVID-19. Clones were sequenced by immunoSEQ multiplex PCR, and TCRdb holds only the in-frame ones, with some missing. The profile shows about 380,000 clones, roughly 80% of them singletons. Material: peripheral blood. The receptors come from a human donor with acute or convalescent COVID-19. The donor label of this sample is uncertain.

The chain recombines TRBV5-1 with TRBJ2-2; D might be TRBD2 (7 bases). This CDR3 has 15 amino acids. V lost 5 bases and J 4 bases, leaving 15 bases between the germline ends. From germline, CDR1 is SGHRS and CDR2 YFSETQ. The CDR3 is CASRAPGGRTGELFF. CDR3 coding DNA: TGCGCCAGCAGGGCCCCGGGGGGCCGCACCGGGGAGCTGTTTTTT.

The genes are TRBV28 and TRBJ1-2, with a possible D match to TRBD1 (6 bases). Trimming removed 3 bases from V and 4 bases from J, with 18 bases in between. This CDR3 has 16 amino acids. Germline V gene lookup returns CDR1 MDHEN and CDR2 SYDVKM. The chain's CDR3 is CASSFSSGGRVYGYTF. Here the CDR3 DNA reads TGTGCCAGCAGTTTCAGCTCCGGGGGGCGCGTCTATGGCTACACCTTC.

The gene calls are TRBV2 and TRBJ2-7, with 7 bases identical to TRBD1. The CDR3 totals 16 residues. The V gene's germline CDR1 is SNHLY and CDR2 FYNNEI. The J segment lost 3 bases and the V segment lost 3 bases, leaving 11 bases of the junction unmatched. This chain's CDR3 is CASSDFSGTVIYEQYF. The CDR3 coding sequence is TGTGCCAGCAGTGATTTTTCCGGGACAGTGATCTACGAGCAGTACTTC.

CDR3 region: CASSQGGLAHTQYF. The CDR3 DNA reads as TGTGCCAGCAGCCAAGGTGGACTAGCCCATACGCAGTATTTT. The chain links TRBV14 to TRBJ2-3; 8 bases line up with TRBD2. Germline CDR1 and CDR2: SGHDN and FVKESK. V lost 1 base and J lost 7; bases outside the gene matches: 4. This CDR3 region has 14 residues.

V is TRBV28 and J is TRBJ2-3; 7 nucleotides line up with TRBD1. The junction had 9 bases not matched to a gene; V was cut back by 5 bases and J by 4 bases. Germline CDR1 is MDHEN and CDR2 is SYDVKM. The CDR3 has 15 residues. CDR3 loop: CASSTRAGGSDTQYF. The CDR3 coding sequence is TGTGCCAGCAGTACCCGGGCAGGGGGTTCAGATACGCAGTATTTT.

The CDR3 nucleotides are TGTGCCATCAGTGAAATCCGGCGGAAAGACAATCAGCCCCAGCATTTT. Its protein product is CAISEIRRKDNQPQHF. The chain employs TRBV10-3 and TRBJ1-5; D unresolved. The V end lost 3 bases, the J end lost 3 bases, and 15 bases lay between the germline ends. This CDR3 region has 16 residues. CDR1 is ENHRY and CDR2 is SYGVKD in the germline V gene.

The genes are TRBV5-5 and TRBJ2-1; weak D call: TRBD2 (5 bases). The germline V gene encodes CDR1 SGHKS and CDR2 YYEKEE (reference sequence). The CDR3 loop spans 14 amino acids. The germline V and J ends were trimmed by 1 base and 7 bases, with 12 bases remaining between them. Written as DNA, the CDR3 is TGTGCCAGCAGCTTGATCCAGAGGGAAAATGAGCAGTTCTTC. It codes for CASSLIQRENEQFF.

A note on this clone: Other DNA sequences from this sample encode an identical CDR3 as well. The J gene is TRBJ1-1, the V gene TRBV2, with D hard to call. V lost 6 bases, J lost 1 base, and 9 bases lay in between. This CDR3 comprises 13 residues. Germline values: CDR1 SNHLY, CDR2 FYNNEI. CDR3 coding DNA: TGTGCCAGCAGATTAACAGCGAACACTGAAGCTTTCTTT. Its protein product is CASRLTANTEAFF.

The chain is built from TRBV28 and TRBJ2-7; 7 nucleotides agree with TRBD1. V lost 6 bases, J lost 5 bases, and 7 bases stayed unmatched. Germline loops: CDR1 MDHEN, CDR2 SYDVKM. CDR3 length: 13 residues. The CDR3 sequence is CASSPGQMNEQYF. CDR3 DNA: TGTGCCAGCAGCCCGGGACAGATGAACGAGCAGTACTTC. Combining the CDR3 with reference TRBV28 and TRBJ2-7 gives the whole variable domain DVKVTQSSRYLVKRTGEKVFLECVQDMDHENMFWYRQDPGLGLRLIYFSYDVKMKEKGDIPEGYSVSREKKERFSLILESASTNQTSMYLCASSPGQMNEQYFGPGTRLTVT.

Note on this clone: Other DNA sequences in this sample translate to the same CDR3. The chain joins TRBV5-5 to TRBJ1-6; 10 bases line up with TRBD1. Unmatched junction bases numbered 9, after V lost 3 bases and J lost 0 bases. Germline CDR1 reads SGHKS; CDR2 reads YYEKEE (reference sequence). This CDR3 comprises 19 residues. CDR3 DNA: TGTGCCAGCAGCTCGGGACAGGGGCGACAGTCCTCCTATAATTCACCCCTCCACTTT. Its translation is CASSSGQGRQSSYNSPLHF.

The V and J genes are TRBV30 and TRBJ1-1; no clear D gene. Germline values: CDR1 GTSNPN, CDR2 SVGIG (reference sequence). The CDR3 covers 16 residues. V was trimmed by 6 bases and J by 3 bases, leaving 23 bases between them. CDR3 nucleotides: TGTGCCTGTGCTAGCCTAAGTAGGTGGCGAGACACTGAAGCTTTCTTT. Protein product: CACASLSRWRDTEAFF. Together with reference TRBV30 and TRBJ1-1, the CDR3 gives the full variable domain: SQTIHQWPATLVQPVGSPLSLECTVEGTSNPNLYWYRQAAGRGLQLLFYSVGIGQISSEVPQNLSASRPQDRQFILSSKKLLLSDSGFYLCACASLSRWRDTEAFFGQGTRLTVV.

This clone was counted a single time. This sequence joins TRBV18 and TRBJ2-1; 7 bases match TRBD1. The CDR3 contains 13 residues. The germline gives CDR1 KGHSH, CDR2 LQKENI. V trimming: 1 base; J trimming: 8 bases; junction bases outside the gene matches: 2. Here the CDR3 DNA reads TGTGCCAGCTCACCACGGCAGGGGGATGAGCAGTTCTTC. This codes for CASSPRQGDEQFF.

The V and J genes are TRBV6-5 and TRBJ2-1; D is perhaps TRBD2 (7 bases). Trimming removed 6 bases from V and 6 bases from J, with 18 bases in between. CDR1 is MNHEY, CDR2 SVGAGI, per germline. The CDR3 contains 15 residues. In DNA form, the CDR3 reads TGTGCCAGCAGGCGCTGGGGGGGGGCAGGCAATGAGCAGTTCTTC. Translating gives CASRRWGGAGNEQFF.

The chain employs TRBV5-8 and TRBJ1-5; 7 nucleotides agree with TRBD1. This CDR3 comprises 14 residues. Trimming took 1 base from V and 7 from J; bases not matched to a gene: 5. Germline V gene data show CDR1 as SGHTS and CDR2 as YDEGEE. CDR3 DNA sequence: TGTGCCAGCAGCTTGCCCAGGGGGGCCCAGCCCCAGCATTTT. Translation: CASSLPRGAQPQHF.

Note on this clone: An end of the junction differs from the germline gene, which may be a read error. The rearrangement joins TRBV11-2 to TRBJ2-7, with 7 bases that match TRBD1. Germline assignment: CDR1 SGHAT and CDR2 FQNNGV. There are 16 residues in the CDR3. This CDR3 is CASSVESTGVTYEQYF. The CDR3 bases are TGTGCCAGCAGCGTAGAAAGCACAGGGGTTACCTACGAGCAGTACTTC.

This clone occurred once. The gene calls are TRBV4-2 and TRBJ1-1, with 7 bases aligning to TRBD1. Germline loops: CDR1 LGHNA, CDR2 YNFKEQ. This CDR3 region has 15 residues. The V segment lost 3 bases and the J segment 2 bases; nucleotides outside the gene matches: 6. The CDR3: CASSQMTGTNTEAFF. The CDR3 nucleotides are TGTGCCAGCAGCCAGATGACAGGGACCAACACTGAAGCTTTCTTT.

V usage is TRBV19 and J usage is TRBJ1-1, with a possible D match to TRBD1 (5 bases). The length of the CDR3 is 14 residues. V was pared by 4 bases and J by 1 base, with 10 bases between. The germline gives CDR1 LNHDA, CDR2 SQIVND (reference sequence). The CDR3 DNA follows: TGTGCCAGTAGTACGCGGGGGGGGAACACTGAAGCTTTCTTT. Its translation: CASSTRGGNTEAFF.

The J gene is TRBJ2-1, the V gene TRBV5-1; D gene uncertain. The germline CDR1 and CDR2 sequences are SGHRS and YFSETQ. This CDR3 has 14 residues. Trimming stripped 5 bases from V and 5 bases from J, with 14 bases between. The CDR3 DNA reads TGCGCCAGCAGACGGAGCAATTCGGACAATGAGCAGTTCTTC. This sequence encodes CASRRSNSDNEQFF.